These 2 T cell receptor beta chains originate from one sample sequenced in a study of cytomegalovirus exposure and HLA in healthy donors. PCR involved 60 Vbeta and 13 Jbeta primers. Sequencing used immunoSEQ multiplex PCR; TCRdb keeps in-frame clones, though not all of them. The top ten hold approximately 2.4% of the sample, which has roughly 150,000 clones, 82% seen once. The sequenced sample was PBMCs. These receptors were taken from a male donor in good health and CMV-seronegative.

V usage is TRBV6-5 and J usage is TRBJ2-3; a possible D gene is TRBD1 (5 bases). Trimming removed 0 bases from V and 3 bases from J, with 10 bases in between. CDR1 and CDR2 (germline): MNHEY, SVGAGI. The CDR3 consists of 15 residues. The CDR3 sequence is CASSYSGRATDTQYF. The CDR3 region has the DNA TGTGCCAGCAGTTACTCCGGCAGGGCTACAGATACGCAGTATTTT.

CDR3 loop: CASSTPDRGLGEQFF. The DNA for the CDR3 is TGTGCCAGCAGCACCCCGGACAGGGGATTAGGTGAGCAGTTCTTC. V gene TRBV5-4 combines with J gene TRBJ2-1, with TRBD1 matching over 9 bases. The CDR3 length is 15 residues. Germline V lookup: CDR1 SGHNT, CDR2 YYREEE (reference sequence). V was pared by 4 bases and J by 9 bases, with 11 bases of the junction left unmatched.